The present T cell receptor beta chain was sequenced within a study of cytomegalovirus exposure and HLA in healthy donors. Study context: Around 80 million unique TCR sequences came from HLA-typed donors in an early release.

Remarks on this clone: The antigen is unknown.

The study's findings and limits: The authors judged a highly shared variant cluster likely a sequencing artifact. In a later analysis, specific HLA alleles were associated with 15,000 to 20,000 TCR beta sequences at a 0.05 false discovery rate.

Each donor was nominally healthy when sampled (though unrecorded immune exposures were likely). Amplification used 60 Vbeta primers and 13 Jbeta primers. Generated by immunoSEQ multiplex PCR, the TCRdb table keeps only in-frame clones and is missing some. The sample has some 160,000 clones, roughly 80% seen once. This CDR3 region has 18 residues. This clonotype was obtained from a woman between 40 and 50 years old in good health and CMV-seropositive. This chain connects TRBV7-5 to TRBJ1-4; TRBD1 is taken as the D call from the table, unchecked against the DNA. TRBV7-5 is shown as a pseudogene. Sequences were obtained from PBMCs. CDR3 in amino acids: CARSLGTGVPRTNEKLFF. CDR3 nucleotides: TGTGCCAGAAGCTTAGGGACAGGAGTACCGAGAACTAATGAAAAACTGTTTTTT.